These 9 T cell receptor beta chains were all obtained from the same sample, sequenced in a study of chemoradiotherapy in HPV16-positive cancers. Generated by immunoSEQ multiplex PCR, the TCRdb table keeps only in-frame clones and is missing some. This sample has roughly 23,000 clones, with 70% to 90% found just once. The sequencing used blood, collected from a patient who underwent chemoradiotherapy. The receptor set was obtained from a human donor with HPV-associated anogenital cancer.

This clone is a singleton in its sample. This CDR3 reads CASSLGAATGELFF. The DNA of the CDR3 is TGTGCCAGCAGTTTAGGGGCGGCCACCGGGGAGCTGTTTTTT. The J gene is TRBJ2-2, the V gene TRBV27; D is possibly TRBD1 (5 bases). Germline V lookup: CDR1 MNHEY, CDR2 SMNVEV (reference sequence). CDR3 size: 14 residues. Between the trimmed V and J ends, which lost 2 bases and 4 bases, there was a span of 8 bases.

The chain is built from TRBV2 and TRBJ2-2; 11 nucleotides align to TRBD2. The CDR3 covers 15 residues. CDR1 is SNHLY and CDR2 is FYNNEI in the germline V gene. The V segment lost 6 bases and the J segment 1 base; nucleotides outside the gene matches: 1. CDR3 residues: CASRGLAENTGELFF. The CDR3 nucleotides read TGTGCCAGCAGGGGACTAGCGGAGAACACCGGGGAGCTGTTTTTT.

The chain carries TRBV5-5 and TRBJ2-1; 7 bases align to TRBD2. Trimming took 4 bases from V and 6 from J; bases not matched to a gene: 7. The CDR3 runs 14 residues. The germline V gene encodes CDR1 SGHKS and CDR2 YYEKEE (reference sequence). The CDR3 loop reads CASSIPLAANEQFF. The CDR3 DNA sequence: TGTGCCAGCAGCATTCCTCTAGCGGCCAATGAGCAGTTCTTC.

The CDR3 nucleotides are TGTGCCAGCAGCTTATTCTCGGGACAGGGGGCAGACACCATATATTTT. Its translation: CASSLFSGQGADTIYF. The chain combines TRBV11-3 with TRBJ1-3; 12 bases agree with TRBD1. V trimming: 2 bases; J trimming: 8 bases; junction bases outside the gene matches: 7. CDR1 and CDR2 (germline): SGHNT, YENEEA. This CDR3 is 16 amino acids long.

The CDR3 nucleotides are TGTGCCAGCAGCGTTAAGACAGGCCTCTATGGCTACACCTTC. Amino acid sequence: CASSVKTGLYGYTF. This rearrangement joins TRBV9 to TRBJ1-2; maybe TRBD1 (6 bases). The CDR3 loop spans 14 amino acids. CDR1 SGDLS and CDR2 YYNGEE come from the germline V gene. V was trimmed by 2 bases and J by 4 bases, leaving 12 bases between them.

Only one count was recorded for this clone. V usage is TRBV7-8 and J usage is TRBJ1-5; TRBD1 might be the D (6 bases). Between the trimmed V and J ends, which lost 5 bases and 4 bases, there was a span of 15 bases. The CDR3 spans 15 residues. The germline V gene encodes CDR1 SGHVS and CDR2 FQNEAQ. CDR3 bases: TGTGCCAGCAGCGGAAGGGGGGGGCGAAATCAGCCCCAGCATTTT. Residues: CASSGRGGRNQPQHF.

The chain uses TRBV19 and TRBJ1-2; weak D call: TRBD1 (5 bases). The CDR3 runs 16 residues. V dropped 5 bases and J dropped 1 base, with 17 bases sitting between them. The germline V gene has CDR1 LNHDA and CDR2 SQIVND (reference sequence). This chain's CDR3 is CASSFAIIRVNYGYTF. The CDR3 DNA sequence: TGTGCCAGTAGTTTTGCTATCATCAGGGTTAACTATGGCTACACCTTC.

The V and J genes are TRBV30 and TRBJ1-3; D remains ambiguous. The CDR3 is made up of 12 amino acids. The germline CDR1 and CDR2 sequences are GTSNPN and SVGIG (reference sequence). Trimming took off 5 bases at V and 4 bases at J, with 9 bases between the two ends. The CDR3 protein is CAWGPTGNTIYF. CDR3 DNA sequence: TGTGCCTGGGGCCCGACCGGAAACACCATATATTTT.

CDR3: CASREYIGKDTQYF. Here the CDR3 DNA reads TGCGCCAGCCGCGAGTACATCGGAAAAGATACGCAGTATTTT. The chain joins TRBV5-1 to TRBJ2-3; D is undetermined. The CDR3 runs to 14 residues. Per germline, CDR1 SGHRS and CDR2 YFSETQ. Trimming pared 7 bases from V and 5 bases from J, leaving 17 bases between.